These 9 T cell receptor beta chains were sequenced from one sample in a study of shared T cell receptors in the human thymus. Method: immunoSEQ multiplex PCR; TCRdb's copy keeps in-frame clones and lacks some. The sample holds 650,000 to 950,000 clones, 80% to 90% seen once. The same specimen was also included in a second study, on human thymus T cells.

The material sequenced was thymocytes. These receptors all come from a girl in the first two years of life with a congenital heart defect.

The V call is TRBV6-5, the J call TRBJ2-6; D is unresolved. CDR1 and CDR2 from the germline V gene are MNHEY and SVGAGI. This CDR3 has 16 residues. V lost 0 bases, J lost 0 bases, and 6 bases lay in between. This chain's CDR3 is CASSYSRLSGANVLTF. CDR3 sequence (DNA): TGTGCCAGCAGTTACTCGAGGCTCTCTGGGGCCAACGTCCTGACTTTC.

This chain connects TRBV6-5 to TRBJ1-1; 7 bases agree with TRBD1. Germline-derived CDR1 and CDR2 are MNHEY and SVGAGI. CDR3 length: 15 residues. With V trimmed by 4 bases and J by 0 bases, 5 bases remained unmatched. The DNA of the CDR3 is TGTGCCAGCAGTTCCGTACAGGGGTTGAACACTGAAGCTTTCTTT. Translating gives CASSSVQGLNTEAFF.

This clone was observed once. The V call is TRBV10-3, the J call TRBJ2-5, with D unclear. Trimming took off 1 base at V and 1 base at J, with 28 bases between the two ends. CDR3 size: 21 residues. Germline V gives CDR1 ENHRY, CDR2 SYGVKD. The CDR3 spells CAISEFSRLGGSGETQETQYF. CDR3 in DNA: TGTGCCATCAGTGAGTTCTCCCGGCTAGGCGGAAGTGGTGAAACCCAAGAGACCCAGTACTTC.

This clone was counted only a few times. The CDR3 DNA reads as TGTGCCAGTAGTATCCTAGGACAGGGCCGAGGCGAGCAGTACTTC. Translation: CASSILGQGRGEQYF. The chain employs TRBV19 and TRBJ2-7; 8 bases are a match to TRBD1. The ends lost 3 bases at V and 6 bases at J; junction bases unmatched: 10. CDR3 length: 15 residues. CDR1 is LNHDA, CDR2 SQIVND, per germline (reference sequence).

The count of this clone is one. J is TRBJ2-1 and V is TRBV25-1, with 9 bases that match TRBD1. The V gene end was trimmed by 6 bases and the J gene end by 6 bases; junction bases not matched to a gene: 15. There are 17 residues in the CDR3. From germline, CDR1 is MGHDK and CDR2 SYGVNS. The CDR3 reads CASSVPGQGPAFNEQFF. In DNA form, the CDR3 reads TGTGCCAGCAGCGTCCCGGGACAGGGACCAGCCTTCAATGAGCAGTTCTTC.

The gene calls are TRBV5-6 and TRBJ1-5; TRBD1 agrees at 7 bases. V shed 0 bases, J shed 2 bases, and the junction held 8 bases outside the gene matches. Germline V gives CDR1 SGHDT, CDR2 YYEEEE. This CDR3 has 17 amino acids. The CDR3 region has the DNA TGTGCCAGCAGCTTGGCCAATCGGACAGGAGGCAATCAGCCCCAGCATTTT. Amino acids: CASSLANRTGGNQPQHF.

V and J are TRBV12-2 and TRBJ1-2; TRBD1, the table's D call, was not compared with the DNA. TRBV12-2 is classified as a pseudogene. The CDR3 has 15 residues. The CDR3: CASRLVTGGLFGYTF. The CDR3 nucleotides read TGTGCAAGTCGCTTAGTGACAGGGGGCCTGTTTGGCTACACCTTC.

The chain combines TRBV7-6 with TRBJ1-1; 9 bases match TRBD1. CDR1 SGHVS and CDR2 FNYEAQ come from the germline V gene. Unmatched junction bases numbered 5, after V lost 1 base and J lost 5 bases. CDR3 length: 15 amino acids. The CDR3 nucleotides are TGTGCCAGCAGCTTAGACAGGGGGCGGCGGACTGAAGCTTTCTTT. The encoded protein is CASSLDRGRRTEAFF. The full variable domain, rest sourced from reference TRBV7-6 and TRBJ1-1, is GAGVSQSPRYKVTKRGQDVALRCDPISGHVSLYWYRQALGQGPEFLTYFNYEAQQDKSGLPNDRFSAERPEGSISTLTIQRTEQRDSAMYRCASSLDRGRRTEAFFGQGTRLTVV.

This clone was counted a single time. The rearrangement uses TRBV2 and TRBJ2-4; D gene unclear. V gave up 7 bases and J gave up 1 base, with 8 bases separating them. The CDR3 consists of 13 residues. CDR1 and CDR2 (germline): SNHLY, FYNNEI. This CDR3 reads CASTTEAKNIQYF. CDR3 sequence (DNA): TGTGCCAGCACTACTGAGGCCAAAAACATTCAGTACTTC.